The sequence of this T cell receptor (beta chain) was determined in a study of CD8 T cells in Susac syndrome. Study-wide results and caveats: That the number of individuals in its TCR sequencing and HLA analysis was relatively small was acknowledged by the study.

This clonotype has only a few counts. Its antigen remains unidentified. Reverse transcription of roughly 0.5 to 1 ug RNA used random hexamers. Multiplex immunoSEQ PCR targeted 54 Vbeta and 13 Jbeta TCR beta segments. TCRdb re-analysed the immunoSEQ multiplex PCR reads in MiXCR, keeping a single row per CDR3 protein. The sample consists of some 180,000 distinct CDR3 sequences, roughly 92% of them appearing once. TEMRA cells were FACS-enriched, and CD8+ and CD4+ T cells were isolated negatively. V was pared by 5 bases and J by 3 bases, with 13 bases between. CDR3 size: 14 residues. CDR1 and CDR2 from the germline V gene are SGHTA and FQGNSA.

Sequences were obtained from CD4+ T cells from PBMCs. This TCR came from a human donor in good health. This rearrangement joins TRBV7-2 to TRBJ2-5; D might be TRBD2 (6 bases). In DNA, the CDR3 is TGTGCCAGCAGCCAAGAGGAGGGAAAAGAGACCCAGTACTTC. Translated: CASSQEEGKETQYF.